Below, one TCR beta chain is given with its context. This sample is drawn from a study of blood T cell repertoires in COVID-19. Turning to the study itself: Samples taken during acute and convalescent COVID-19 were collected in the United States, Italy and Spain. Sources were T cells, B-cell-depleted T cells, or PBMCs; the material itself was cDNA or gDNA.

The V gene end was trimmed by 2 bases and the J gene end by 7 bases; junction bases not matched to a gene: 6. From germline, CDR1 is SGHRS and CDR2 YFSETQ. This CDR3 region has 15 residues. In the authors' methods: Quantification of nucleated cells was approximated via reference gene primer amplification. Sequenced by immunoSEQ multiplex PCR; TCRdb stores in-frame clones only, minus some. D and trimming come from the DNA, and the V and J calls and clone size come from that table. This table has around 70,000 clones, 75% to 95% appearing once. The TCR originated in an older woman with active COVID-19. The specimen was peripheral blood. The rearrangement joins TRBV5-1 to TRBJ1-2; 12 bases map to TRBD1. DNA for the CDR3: TGCGCCAGCAGCTTTGGGACAGGGGGCGCGGCTGGCTACACCTTC. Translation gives CASSFGTGGAAGYTF. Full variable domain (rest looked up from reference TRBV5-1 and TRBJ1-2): KAGVTQTPRYLIKTRGQQVTLSCSPISGHRSVSWYQQTPGQGLQFLFEYFSETQRNKGNFPGRFSGRQFSNSRSEMNVSTLELGDSALYLCASSFGTGGAAGYTFGSGTRLTVV.